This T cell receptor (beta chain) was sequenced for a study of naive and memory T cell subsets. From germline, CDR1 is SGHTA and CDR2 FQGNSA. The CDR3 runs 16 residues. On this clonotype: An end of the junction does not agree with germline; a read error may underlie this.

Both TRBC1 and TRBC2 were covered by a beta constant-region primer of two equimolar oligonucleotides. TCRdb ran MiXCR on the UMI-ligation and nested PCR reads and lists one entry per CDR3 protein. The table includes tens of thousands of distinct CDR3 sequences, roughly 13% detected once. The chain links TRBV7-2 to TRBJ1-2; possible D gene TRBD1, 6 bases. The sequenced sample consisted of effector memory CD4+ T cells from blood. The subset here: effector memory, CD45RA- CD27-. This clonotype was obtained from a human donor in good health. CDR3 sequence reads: CASGLELLTGRDGYTF. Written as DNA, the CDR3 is TGTGCCAGCGGCTTAGAGTTGTTGACAGGCCGGGATGGCTACACCTTC. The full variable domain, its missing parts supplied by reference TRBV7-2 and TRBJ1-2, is GAGVSQSPSNKVTEKGKDVELRCDPISGHTALYWYRQSLGQGLEFLIYFQGNSAPDKSGLPSDRFSAERTGGSVSTLTIQRTQQEDSAVYLCASGLELLTGRDGYTFGSGTRLTVV.